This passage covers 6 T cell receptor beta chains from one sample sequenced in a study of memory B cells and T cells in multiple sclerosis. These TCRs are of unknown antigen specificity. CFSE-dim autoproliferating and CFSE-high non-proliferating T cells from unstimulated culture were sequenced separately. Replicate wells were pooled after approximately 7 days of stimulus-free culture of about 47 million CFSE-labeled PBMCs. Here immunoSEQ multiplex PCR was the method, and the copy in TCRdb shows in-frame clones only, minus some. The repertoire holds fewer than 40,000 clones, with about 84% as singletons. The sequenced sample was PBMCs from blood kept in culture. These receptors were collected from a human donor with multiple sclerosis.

The CDR3 DNA follows: TGCGCCAGCAGCCAATCGAGCGGACCCTCCTACGAGCAGTACTTC. This sequence encodes CASSQSSGPSYEQYF. The J gene is TRBJ2-7, the V gene TRBV4-1; tentative D call: TRBD2 (5 bases). V was trimmed by 2 bases and J by 0 bases, leaving 11 bases between them. The CDR3 loop spans 15 amino acids. CDR1 and CDR2 (germline): MGHRA, YSYEKL.

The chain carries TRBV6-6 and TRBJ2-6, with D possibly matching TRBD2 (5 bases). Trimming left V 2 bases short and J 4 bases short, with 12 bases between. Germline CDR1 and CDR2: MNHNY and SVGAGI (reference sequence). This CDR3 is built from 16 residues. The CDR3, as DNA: TGTGCCAGCAGTTACGATAACAGCGGAGGGGCCAACGTCCTGACTTTC. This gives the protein CASSYDNSGGANVLTF.

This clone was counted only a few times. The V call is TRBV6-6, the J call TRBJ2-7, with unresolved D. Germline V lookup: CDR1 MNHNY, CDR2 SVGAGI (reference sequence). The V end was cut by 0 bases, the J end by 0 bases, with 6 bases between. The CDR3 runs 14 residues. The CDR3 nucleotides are TGTGCCAGCAGTTACTCGTCTTCCTCCTACGAGCAGTACTTC. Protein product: CASSYSSSSYEQYF.

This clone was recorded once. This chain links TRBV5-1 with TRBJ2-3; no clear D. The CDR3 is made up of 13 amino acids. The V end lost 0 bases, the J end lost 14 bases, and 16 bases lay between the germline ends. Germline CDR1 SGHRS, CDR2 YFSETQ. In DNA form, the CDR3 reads TGCGCCAGCAGCTTGGATGGCAATCGGTCGGGGTATTTT. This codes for CASSLDGNRSGYF.

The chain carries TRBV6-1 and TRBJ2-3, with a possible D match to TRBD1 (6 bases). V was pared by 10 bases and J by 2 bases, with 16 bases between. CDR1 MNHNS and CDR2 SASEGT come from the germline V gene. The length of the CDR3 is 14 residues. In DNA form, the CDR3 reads TGTGCCACCGGACAGACACAGACCACAGATACGCAGTATTTT. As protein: CATGQTQTTDTQYF.

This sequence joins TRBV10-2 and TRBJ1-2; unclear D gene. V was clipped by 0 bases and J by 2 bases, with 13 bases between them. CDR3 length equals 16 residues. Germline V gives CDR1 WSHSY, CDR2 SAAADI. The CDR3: CASSESRPSLNYGYTF. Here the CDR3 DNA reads TGCGCCAGCAGTGAGTCCCGGCCATCCCTCAACTATGGCTACACCTTC.